The 10 T cell receptor beta chains presented below share a single source sample, sequenced in a study of OX40 agonist ivuxolimab in advanced cancers. The receptor library was made with the immunoSEQ multiplex PCR assay. In its TCRdb copy, this immuneACCESS table keeps in-frame sequences only and misses some clones. Where compared with another copy, unresolved V genes explain less than half of these, and the others have no known cause. Here the sample has 40,000 to 55,000 clones; 75% to 85% occur a single time. The ten largest make up more than 9% of the sample. This material consisted of CD4+ or CD8+ T cells sorted from blood, taken in a trial of the OX40 agonist ivuxolimab. These receptors all stem from an adult with an advanced solid tumor such as melanoma, head and neck, liver or kidney cancer.

The chain joins TRBV28 to TRBJ2-2; D call uncertain. Trimming shortened V by 6 bases and J by 3 bases, and 14 bases separated the two germline ends. Germline V gene sequence: CDR1 MDHEN, CDR2 SYDVKM. This CDR3 has 15 residues. CDR3 in DNA: TGTGCCAGCAGCGAGTCGACCCTCGACACCGGGGAGCTGTTTTTT. Its translation: CASSESTLDTGELFF.

CDR3 loop: CSGSSWSPGTSGRGNEQFF. The CDR3 nucleotides are TGCAGCGGAAGCTCCTGGAGTCCCGGGACTAGCGGGAGGGGGAATGAGCAGTTCTTC. The chain has TRBV29-1 and TRBJ2-1; 16 nucleotides agree with TRBD2. The CDR3 has 19 amino acids. V lost 7 bases and J lost 7; bases outside the gene matches: 19. The germline gives CDR1 SQVTM, CDR2 ANQGSEA.

Here the CDR3 DNA reads TGTGCCAGCAGTGACCAGTACTTC. This codes for CASSDQYF. The V call is TRBV6-1, the J call TRBJ2-7; D gene unclear. Germline V gene sequence: CDR1 MNHNS, CDR2 SASEGT. This CDR3 region has 8 residues. V was cut by 3 bases and J by 10 bases, with 1 base left in between.

CDR3 coding DNA: TGCGCCAGCAGCAGGGACAAGACGAACACCGGGGAGCTGTTTTTT. The encoded protein is CASSRDKTNTGELFF. This chain connects TRBV5-1 to TRBJ2-2; D possibly corresponds to TRBD1 (6 bases). CDR3 length equals 15 residues. Germline lookup yields CDR1 SGHRS and CDR2 YFSETQ. Trimming took 4 bases from V and 0 from J, leaving 10 bases between them.

The gene calls are TRBV13 and TRBJ2-1; D possibly corresponds to TRBD1 (5 bases). Deletions cut 4 bases from V and 0 bases from J, with 13 bases between. In germline, CDR1 is PRHDT, CDR2 FYEKMQ (reference sequence). This CDR3 region has 16 residues. The CDR3 nucleotides are TGTGCCAGCAGCTCGACAGTCCTTTTCTCCTACAATGAGCAGTTCTTC. Amino acid sequence: CASSSTVLFSYNEQFF.

The CDR3: CATLREGQNEQFF. The CDR3 region has the DNA TGTGCCACCCTAAGGGAGGGCCAGAATGAGCAGTTCTTC. The chain links TRBV28 to TRBJ2-1; 7 positions agree with TRBD2. This CDR3 is built from 13 residues. Germline-derived CDR1 and CDR2 are MDHEN and SYDVKM. With 10 bases clipped from V and 7 bases from J, the junction kept 10 bases outside the gene matches.

The chain combines TRBV28 with TRBJ2-7; no definite D call. The V gene lost 3 bases and the J gene lost 3 bases, with 12 bases spanning the gap. Germline CDR1 is MDHEN and CDR2 is SYDVKM. This CDR3 region has 14 residues. The CDR3 region has the DNA TGTGCCAGCAGTTTTTCCGGCACCGGCTACGAGCAGTACTTC. The encoded protein is CASSFSGTGYEQYF.

This clone was seen once. V and J are TRBV7-2 and TRBJ2-6; 10 bases are a match to TRBD1. CDR3 length: 18 residues. Germline CDR1 reads SGHTA; CDR2 reads FQGNSA. V gave up 1 base and J gave up 1 base; unmatched junction bases: 4. CDR3 DNA sequence: TGTGCCAGCAGCTTAGTAGCGGGACAGGGGTCTGGGGCCAACGTCCTGACTTTC. Translation gives CASSLVAGQGSGANVLTF.

This chain connects TRBV7-9 to TRBJ2-1, with D perhaps TRBD2 (6 bases). CDR3 length equals 15 residues. Per germline, CDR1 SEHNR and CDR2 FQNEAQ (reference sequence). The V end lost 1 base, the J end lost 5 bases, and 12 bases lay between the germline ends. Here the CDR3 reads CASSLGSGPHNEQFF. The CDR3 bases are TGTGCCAGCAGCTTAGGTAGCGGACCACACAATGAGCAGTTCTTC.

The chain carries TRBV5-4 and TRBJ2-2, with D possibly matching TRBD2 (5 bases). This CDR3 has 14 residues. The germline gives CDR1 SGHNT, CDR2 YYREEE (reference sequence). Trimming removed 4 bases at V and 2 bases at J, with 9 bases between. CDR3 in amino acids: CASSIRDNTGELFF. Written as DNA, the CDR3 is TGTGCCAGCAGCATCCGGGATAACACCGGGGAGCTGTTTTTT.